This T cell receptor beta chain was found in a study of human T cells and chemical hapten exposure. Study in general: The study patch tested 0.01% DPC on the upper back and read results at 6 days.

Study observations and caveats: Following DPC sensitization, TCRs present above 1 in 1000 frequency showed no change.

This clonotype was counted a few times. Its antigen is unidentified. As for time point: pre-sensitization, week 0. The treatment denotes: therapeutic diphenylcyclopropenone sensitization with weekly scalp DPC. During construction of the library, unique molecular identifiers were attached to individual cDNA molecules for quantitative, reproducible TCR counting. TCRdb re-called the RACE reads through MiXCR, storing one row per CDR3 protein. This table has tens of thousands of distinct CDR3 sequences, about 11% appearing once. Germline CDR1 LGHDT, CDR2 YNNKEL (reference sequence). There are 17 residues in the CDR3. With V trimmed by 3 bases and J by 2 bases, 6 bases remained unmatched.

The receptor was derived from a man under 40 with alopecia areata. Some clones in this sample may be carry-over from other donors' samples. The chain recombines TRBV3-1 with TRBJ2-5; 13 nucleotides match TRBD2. Sequences were derived from whole blood, sampled in connection with sensitization to the hapten diphenylcyclopropenone (DPC). In DNA form, the CDR3 reads TGTGCCAGCAGCCAGAATGCACTAGCGGGGGGGCAAGAGACCCAGTACTTC. Its translation: CASSQNALAGGQETQYF.